The 5 T cell receptor beta chains below come from one sample, sequenced in a study of cytomegalovirus exposure and HLA in healthy donors. Primers for the PCR totalled 60 Vbeta and 13 Jbeta. The table came from immunoSEQ multiplex PCR; TCRdb's copy has only in-frame clones and leaves some out. The sample yields roughly 98,000 clones, 65% to 80% seen once. The sequenced material came from PBMCs. The receptors here all came from a woman in her sixties or seventies in good health and CMV-seropositive.

The chain links TRBV9 to TRBJ2-3; 7 bases line up with TRBD1. Looked up from germline, CDR1 is SGDLS and CDR2 is YYNGEE. Trimming took 5 bases from V and 4 from J; bases not matched to a gene: 4. The CDR3 runs to 13 residues. DNA of the CDR3: TGTGCCAGCAGTTACCAGGGGGCAGATACGCAGTATTTT. Residues: CASSYQGADTQYF.

The chain employs TRBV18 and TRBJ1-1; 7 bases line up with TRBD1. The germline V gene has CDR1 KGHSH and CDR2 LQKENI. V shed 4 bases, J shed 0 bases, and the junction held 2 bases outside the gene matches. CDR3 size: 14 residues. The CDR3: CASSQQGLNTEAFF. Here the CDR3 DNA reads TGTGCCAGCTCACAACAGGGGTTGAACACTGAAGCTTTCTTT.

This clone has just one count. The rearrangement joins TRBV6-1 to TRBJ1-1; D might be TRBD1 (6 bases). The V gene's germline CDR1 is MNHNS and CDR2 SASEGT. V lost 5 bases to trimming and J lost 5 bases, with 12 bases between them. The CDR3 has 13 residues. For the CDR3, the DNA is TGTGCCAGCAGTTCAGGGGTAGCTACTGAAGCTTTCTTT. Encoded protein: CASSSGVATEAFF.

This chain links TRBV28 with TRBJ2-7, with a tentative D call TRBD1 (5 bases). This CDR3 spans 12 amino acids. V was shortened by 10 bases and J by 2 bases, with 12 bases between the two germline ends. CDR1 is MDHEN, CDR2 SYDVKM, per germline. CDR3 loop: CATKQATYEQYF. For the CDR3, the DNA is TGTGCCACTAAACAGGCTACCTACGAGCAGTACTTC.

V is TRBV7-2 and J is TRBJ2-2; D gene ambiguous. The V end lost 2 bases, the J end lost 4 bases, and 5 bases lay between the germline ends. Germline CDR1 and CDR2: SGHTA and FQGNSA. The length of the CDR3 is 13 residues. CDR3 bases: TGTGCCAGCAGCTTACCCGGCACCGGGGAGCTGTTTTTT. This gives the protein CASSLPGTGELFF. Based on the CDR3 plus reference TRBV7-2 and TRBJ2-2, the full variable domain is GAGVSQSPSNKVTEKGKDVELRCDPISGHTALYWYRQSLGQGLEFLIYFQGNSAPDKSGLPSDRFSAERTGGSVSTLTIQRTQQEDSAVYLCASSLPGTGELFFGEGSRLTVL.